This TCR beta chain was retrieved from a study of cytomegalovirus exposure and HLA in healthy donors. It was with 60 Vbeta and 13 Jbeta primers that the PCR ran. The protocol was immunoSEQ multiplex PCR, while the TCRdb copy is restricted to in-frame clones and leaves out a portion. The sample carries about 110,000 clones, 80% to 85% recorded once. Details on this clone: Its antigen is unknown.

Study results and caveats: CMV serostatus stood as the only immune exposure information on hand. Using a false discovery rate of 0.05, a later analysis showed that approximately 17,000 TCR beta sequences were associated with HLA alleles.

What was sequenced was PBMCs. The clonotype originates from an older woman in good health and CMV-seropositive.

The CDR3 region has the DNA TGTGCCAGCAGCGTAGCTGGGCGGGAGGGCAGTGAGCAGTTCTTC. Translation gives CASSVAGREGSEQFF. The chain carries TRBV9 and TRBJ2-1, with 9 bases lining up with TRBD2. The V gene end was trimmed by 0 bases and the J gene end by 9 bases; junction bases not matched to a gene: 7. Germline V gene sequence: CDR1 SGDLS, CDR2 YYNGEE. CDR3 length equals 15 residues.